This is a list of T cell receptor beta chains from one sample in a study of blood T cells in healthy people across ages. TCRdb independently ran MiXCR on the 5' RACE reads; one entry per CDR3 protein. The data contain over 700,000 distinct CDR3 sequences, 25% of them seen just once; the ten biggest clones take up more than 8.5%. These same records also appear under a second study, on T cells of mothers and their children.

Source material: blood. These receptors all come from a boy between 10 and 17 years old in good health. CDR3s include the opening cysteine and the closing phenylalanine or tryptophan. Each record gives: clone size, J gene, V gene, D gene, CDR3 protein, CDR3 DNA. The D gene is left open where the match is weak. Size is stated for part of the rows, as once, few or many counts, or as a class when the clone is expanded.

NA TRBJ2-5 TRBV29-1 TRBD1 CSVAGTGLGETQYF TGCAGCGTTGCGGGGACAGGTCTCGGGGAGACCCAGTACTTC
few TRBJ1-4 TRBV7-8 TRBD1 CASSWGQGGDEKLFF TGTGCCAGCAGCTGGGGTCAGGGGGGAGATGAAAAACTGTTTTTT
NA TRBJ2-3 TRBV7-9 NA CASSAGIGASDTQYF TGTGCCAGCAGCGCGGGTATAGGGGCATCAGATACGCAGTATTTT
few TRBJ1-2 TRBV6-6 TRBD1 CASSFRDRVGGGYTF TGTGCCAGCAGTTTCCGGGACAGGGTCGGGGGTGGCTACACCTTC
few TRBJ2-4 TRBV28 NA CASSLYYSRSGSIQYF TGTGCCAGCAGTTTATACTATAGCCGTTCTGGAAGCATTCAGTACTTC
NA TRBJ1-2 TRBV10-3 TRBD1 CAIRRQGNEDGYTF TGTGCCATCAGGAGACAGGGCAATGAGGATGGCTACACCTTC
NA TRBJ2-5 TRBV3-1 NA CASSQGTLLQETQYF TGTGCCAGCAGCCAAGGGACCCTCCTACAAGAGACCCAGTACTTC
NA TRBJ2-1 TRBV29-1 TRBD2 CSDLAGSYNEQFF TGCAGCGACCTAGCGGGGTCCTACAATGAGCAGTTCTTC
NA TRBJ1-2 TRBV11-2 TRBD1 CASSSLWDRDGYTF TGTGCCAGCAGCTCTCTGTGGGACAGGGATGGCTACACCTTC
NA TRBJ1-2 TRBV12-3/TRBV12-4 NA CASSTSVTRGYTF TGTGCCAGCAGTACCTCGGTAACGAGGGGCTACACCTTC
once TRBJ2-4 TRBV10-3 NA CAITDGTQNIQYF TGTGCCATCACGGACGGGACACAAAACATTCAGTACTTC
few TRBJ2-5 TRBV5-1 NA CASSLGPGGADFQETQYF TGCGCCAGCAGCTTGGGGCCTGGTGGGGCCGACTTTCAAGAGACCCAGTACTTC
few TRBJ2-7 TRBV29-1 NA CSVGGSKGREQYF TGCAGCGTTGGAGGCTCCAAGGGACGCGAGCAGTACTTC
many TRBJ2-5 TRBV6-6 NA CASSPPGNQETQYF TGTGCCAGCAGCCCCCCGGGGAACCAAGAGACCCAGTACTTC
NA TRBJ2-3 TRBV20-1 TRBD2 CSARDEGSGALFSTDTQYF TGCAGTGCTAGAGATGAGGGTAGCGGGGCCCTTTTTAGCACAGATACGCAGTATTTT
NA TRBJ2-6 TRBV12-3/TRBV12-4 NA CASSPITSGANVLTF TGTGCCAGCAGTCCGATCACCTCTGGGGCCAACGTCCTGACTTTC